Below, one T cell receptor beta chain is given with its context. This entry is derived from a study of spatial heterogeneity in lung cancer. Time point defined: sample taken at primary tumor resection. Each CDR3 protein is one row after TCRdb ran MiXCR on the 5' RACE reads. The sample shows over 5,500 distinct CDR3 sequences, 18% of them seen only once. The sample in question was normal lung tissue next to the tumor, obtained at surgery. The source is a male donor with early-stage non-small cell lung cancer.

CDR3 protein: CASHAAGGETQYF. DNA of the CDR3: TGTGCCAGTCATGCGGCGGGAGGAGAGACCCAGTACTTC. This rearrangement joins TRBV27 to TRBJ2-5, with 8 bases that match TRBD2. Germline CDR1 reads MNHEY; CDR2 reads SMNVEV (reference sequence). V was pared by 9 bases and J by 4 bases, with 7 bases of the junction left unmatched. CDR3 size: 13 residues.